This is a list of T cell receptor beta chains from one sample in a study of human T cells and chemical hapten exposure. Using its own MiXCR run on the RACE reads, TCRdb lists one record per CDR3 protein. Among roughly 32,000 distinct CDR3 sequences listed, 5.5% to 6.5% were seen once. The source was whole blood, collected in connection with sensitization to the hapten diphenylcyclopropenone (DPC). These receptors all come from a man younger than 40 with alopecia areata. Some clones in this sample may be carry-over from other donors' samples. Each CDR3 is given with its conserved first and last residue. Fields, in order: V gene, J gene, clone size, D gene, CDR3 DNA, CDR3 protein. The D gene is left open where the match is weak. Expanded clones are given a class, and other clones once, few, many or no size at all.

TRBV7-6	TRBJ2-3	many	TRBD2	TGTGCCAGCAGCCCCTTGACTAGCGGGAGAGGGGATACGCAGTATTTT	CASSPLTSGRGDTQYF
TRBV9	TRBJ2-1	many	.	TGTGCCTTGTCGTCAGGGAGCTCCTACAATGAGCAGTTCTTC	CALSSGSSYNEQFF
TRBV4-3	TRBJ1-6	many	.	TGCGCCAGCAGCCAAGTTCGGGCTGGTAATTCACCCCTCCACTTT	CASSQVRAGNSPLHF
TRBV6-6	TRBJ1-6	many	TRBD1	TGTGCCAGCAACTTAGAGGACAGGGGGAATTCACCCCTCCACTTT	CASNLEDRGNSPLHF
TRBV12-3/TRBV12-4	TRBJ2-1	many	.	TGTGCCAGCAGTCCAGAGCGGAGCTCCTACAATGAGCAGTTCTTC	CASSPERSSYNEQFF
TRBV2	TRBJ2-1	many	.	TGTGCCAGCACTCCTAGCAATGAGCAGTTCTTC	CASTPSNEQFF
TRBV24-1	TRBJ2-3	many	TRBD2	TGTGCCACCAGTGACCGGGGACTAGAGGATACGCAGTATTTT	CATSDRGLEDTQYF
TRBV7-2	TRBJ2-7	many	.	TGTGCCAGCAGCTTACATGGGACCGACTACGAGCAGTACTTC	CASSLHGTDYEQYF
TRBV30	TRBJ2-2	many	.	TGTGCCTGGAGAGGCCAGGACACCGGGGAGCTGTTTTTT	CAWRGQDTGELFF
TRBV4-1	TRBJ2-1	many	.	TGCGCCAGCAGCCCCCTCAAGCCTCTGGGGGATGAGCAGTTCTTC	CASSPLKPLGDEQFF
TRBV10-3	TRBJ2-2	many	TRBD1	TGTGCCATCGGACAGGGAATAGGGCCGAACACCGGGGAGCTGTTTTTT	CAIGQGIGPNTGELFF
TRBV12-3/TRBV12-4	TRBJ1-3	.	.	TGTGCCAGCAGTTTCTCTGAAAACACCATATATTTT	CASSFSENTIYF
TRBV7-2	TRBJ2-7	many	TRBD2	TGTGCCAGCAGCTTGGGAACTCGTTGGGAGGGTTACGAGCAGTACTTC	CASSLGTRWEGYEQYF
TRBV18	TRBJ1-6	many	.	TGTGCCAGCTCACCGGACAGCTCCTATAATTCACCCCTCCACTTT	CASSPDSSYNSPLHF
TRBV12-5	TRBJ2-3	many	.	TGTGCTAGTGGTTCCGCAGGGTCAGATACGCAGTATTTT	CASGSAGSDTQYF
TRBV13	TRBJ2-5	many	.	TGTGCCAGCAGCCGCCAAGGCGAGACCCAGTACTTC	CASSRQGETQYF
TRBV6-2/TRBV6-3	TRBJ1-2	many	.	TGTGCCAGCAGTCTCCTGACCGTGAACTATGGCTACACCTTC	CASSLLTVNYGYTF
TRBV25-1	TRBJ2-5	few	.	TGTGCCAGCAGAGCAGGGGAAGAGACCCAGTACTTC	CASRAGEETQYF
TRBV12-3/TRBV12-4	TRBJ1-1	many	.	TGTGCCAGCAGTTCCGCCGACAGGAACACTGAAGCTTTCTTT	CASSSADRNTEAFF
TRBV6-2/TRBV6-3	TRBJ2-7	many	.	TGTGCCAGCAGTTACTCGTGGTCCTACGAGCAGTACTTC	CASSYSWSYEQYF
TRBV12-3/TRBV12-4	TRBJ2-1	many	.	TGTGCCACCACGACCGGGACCACAAACGGGGAGCAGTTCTTC	CATTTGTTNGEQFF
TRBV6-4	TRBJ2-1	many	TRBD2	TGTGCCAGCAGTGACGAGCCGGGGGGGCCCAATGAGCAGTTCTTC	CASSDEPGGPNEQFF
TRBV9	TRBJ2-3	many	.	TGTGCCAGCAGCGTAGTGACTCAGGATACGCAGTATTTT	CASSVVTQDTQYF
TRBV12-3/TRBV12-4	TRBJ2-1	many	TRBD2	TGTGCCAGCAGGTCCCGCGGGAGGTCCTACAATGAGCAGTTCTTC	CASRSRGRSYNEQFF
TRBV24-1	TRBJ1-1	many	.	TGTGCCACCAGTGATCGACAGAGCACTGAAGCTTTCTTT	CATSDRQSTEAFF
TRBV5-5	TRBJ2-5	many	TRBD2	TGTGCCAGCAGCCCAGGGACTAGCGTTGAGACCCAGTACTTC	CASSPGTSVETQYF
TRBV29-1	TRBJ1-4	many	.	TGCAGCGTCGTCGGCGGGGGGCCCCGCGGGGGAAAACTGTTTTTT	CSVVGGGPRGGKLFF
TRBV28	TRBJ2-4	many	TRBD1	TGTGCCAGCAGATCGGGACAGGGGGTCGGAAACATTCAGTACTTC	CASRSGQGVGNIQYF
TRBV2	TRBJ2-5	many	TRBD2	TGTGCCAGCTTAGCGGGAGGGACCCAAGAGACCCAGTACTTC	CASLAGGTQETQYF
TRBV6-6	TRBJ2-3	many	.	TGTGCCTTTGGGACGGGAGGCACAGATACGCAGTATTTT	CAFGTGGTDTQYF
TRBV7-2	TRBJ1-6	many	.	TGTGCCAGCAGCCCCCAAAATTCACCCCTCCACTTT	CASSPQNSPLHF
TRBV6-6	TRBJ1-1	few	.	TGTGCCAGCAGTTACTCGATCGGGGCGGGCTGGGGCACTGAAGCTTTCTTT	CASSYSIGAGWGTEAFF
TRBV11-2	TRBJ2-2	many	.	TGTGCCAGCAGCTTATCGGAAGGGGAGCTGTTTTTT	CASSLSEGELFF
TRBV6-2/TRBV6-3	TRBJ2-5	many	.	TGTGCCAGCAGTTACCCAGAGACCCAGTACTTC	CASSYPETQYF
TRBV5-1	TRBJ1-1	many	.	TGCGCCAGCAGCATCGATTCGAACACTGAAGCTTTCTTT	CASSIDSNTEAFF
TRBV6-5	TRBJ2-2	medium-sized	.	TGTGCCAGCAGTTCTTGGACGGGAGATGACACCGGGGAGCTGTTTTTT	CASSSWTGDDTGELFF
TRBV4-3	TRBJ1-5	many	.	TGCGCCAGCAGCCAAGCTCCGACAGGACAGAATAGCAATCAGCCCCAGCATTTT	CASSQAPTGQNSNQPQHF
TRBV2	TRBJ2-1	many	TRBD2	TGTGCCAGCAGTGAAGCGCTCTGGCGGGGGACCGACAATGAGCAGTTCTTC	CASSEALWRGTDNEQFF
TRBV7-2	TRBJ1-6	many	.	TGTGCCAGCAGTTTACAGGCTCCCTATAATTCACCCCTCCACTTT	CASSLQAPYNSPLHF
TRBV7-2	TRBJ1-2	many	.	TGTGCCGGGGGGGACACAGTATATGGCTACACCTTC	CAGGDTVYGYTF
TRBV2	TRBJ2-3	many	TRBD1	TGTGCCAGCAGTACCGATACAGGGGCAGATACGCAGTATTTT	CASSTDTGADTQYF
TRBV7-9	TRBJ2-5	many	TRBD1	TGTGCCAGCAGCTCCGCCTTCGGGACAGGCAAACAAGAGACCCAGTACTTC	CASSSAFGTGKQETQYF
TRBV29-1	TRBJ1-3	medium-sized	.	TGCAGCGTGTCCAGCTCTGGAAACACCATATATTTT	CSVSSSGNTIYF
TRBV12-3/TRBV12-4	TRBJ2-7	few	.	TGTGCCAGCAGCCCCCCTGGGGAGGACTTC	CASSPPGEDF